What follows describes a single TCR beta chain. Antigen specificity is unknown. This entry is derived from a study of CD8 T cells in Susac syndrome. Germline CDR1 and CDR2: MGHRA and YSYEKL. Deletions cut 0 bases from V and 5 bases from J, with 13 bases between. The length of the CDR3 is 15 residues. TEMRA cells were FACS-enriched, with CD8+ and CD4+ T cells isolated negatively. Random hexamers were used to reverse transcribe 0.5 to 1 ug of RNA. One entry per CDR3 protein results from TCRdb running MiXCR on the immunoSEQ multiplex PCR reads. The sample has 100,000 to 150,000 distinct CDR3 sequences, about 94% seen once. General observations from the study: Approximately 16 Susac-specific public clones were found in total CD8+ repertoires and 5 or 6 in CD8+ TEMRA repertoires.

The sample was CD8+ T cells from PBMCs. The TCR originated in a human donor with Susac syndrome. The chain employs TRBV4-1 and TRBJ2-5; D remains ambiguous. CDR3 DNA sequence: TGCGCCAGCAGCCAAGATCTAGGCAGGTCCGAGACCCAGTACTTC. Its translation is CASSQDLGRSETQYF.